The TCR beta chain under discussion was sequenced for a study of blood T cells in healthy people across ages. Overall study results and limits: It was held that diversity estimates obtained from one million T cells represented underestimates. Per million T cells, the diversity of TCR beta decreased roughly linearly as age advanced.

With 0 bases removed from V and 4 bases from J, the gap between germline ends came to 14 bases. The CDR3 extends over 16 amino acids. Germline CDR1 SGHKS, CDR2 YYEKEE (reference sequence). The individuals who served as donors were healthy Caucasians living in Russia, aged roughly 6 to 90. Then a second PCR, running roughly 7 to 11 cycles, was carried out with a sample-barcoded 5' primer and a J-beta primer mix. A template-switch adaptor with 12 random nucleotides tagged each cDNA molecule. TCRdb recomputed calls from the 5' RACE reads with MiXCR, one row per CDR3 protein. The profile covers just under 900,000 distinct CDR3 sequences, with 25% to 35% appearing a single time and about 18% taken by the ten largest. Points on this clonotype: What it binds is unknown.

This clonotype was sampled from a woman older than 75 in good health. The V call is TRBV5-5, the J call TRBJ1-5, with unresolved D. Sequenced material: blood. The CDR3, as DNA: TGTGCCAGCAGCTTGGGTGATAACCTTAGGAATCAGCCCCAGCATTTT. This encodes CASSLGDNLRNQPQHF. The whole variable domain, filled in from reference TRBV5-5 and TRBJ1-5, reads DAGVTQSPTHLIKTRGQQVTLRCSPISGHKSVSWYQQVLGQGPQFIFQYYEKEERGRGNFPDRFSARQFPNYSSELNVNALLLGDSALYLCASSLGDNLRNQPQHFGDGTRLSIL.